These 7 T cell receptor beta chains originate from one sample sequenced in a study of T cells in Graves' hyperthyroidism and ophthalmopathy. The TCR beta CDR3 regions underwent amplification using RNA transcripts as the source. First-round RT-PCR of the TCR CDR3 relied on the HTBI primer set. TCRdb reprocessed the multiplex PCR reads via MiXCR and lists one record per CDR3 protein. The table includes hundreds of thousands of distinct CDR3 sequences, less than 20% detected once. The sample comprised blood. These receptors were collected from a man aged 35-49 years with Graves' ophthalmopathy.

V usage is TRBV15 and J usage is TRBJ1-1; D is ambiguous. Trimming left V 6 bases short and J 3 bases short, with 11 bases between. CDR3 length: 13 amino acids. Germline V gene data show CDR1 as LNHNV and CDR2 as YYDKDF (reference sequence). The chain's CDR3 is CATRRDWDTEAFF. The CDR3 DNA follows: TGTGCCACCAGAAGGGATTGGGACACTGAAGCTTTCTTT.

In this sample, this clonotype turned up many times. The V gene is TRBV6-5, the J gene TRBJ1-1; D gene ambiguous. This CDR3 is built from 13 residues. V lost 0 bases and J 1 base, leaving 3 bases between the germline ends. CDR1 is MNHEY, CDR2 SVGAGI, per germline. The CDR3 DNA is TGTGCCAGCAGTTACTCAGAGAACACTGAAGCTTTCTTT. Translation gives CASSYSENTEAFF.

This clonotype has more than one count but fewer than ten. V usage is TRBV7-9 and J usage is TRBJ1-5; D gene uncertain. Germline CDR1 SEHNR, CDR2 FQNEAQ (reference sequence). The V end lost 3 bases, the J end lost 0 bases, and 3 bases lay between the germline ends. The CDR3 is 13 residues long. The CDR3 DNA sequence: TGTGCCAGCAGCTTCAATAGCAATCAGCCCCAGCATTTT. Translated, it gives CASSFNSNQPQHF.

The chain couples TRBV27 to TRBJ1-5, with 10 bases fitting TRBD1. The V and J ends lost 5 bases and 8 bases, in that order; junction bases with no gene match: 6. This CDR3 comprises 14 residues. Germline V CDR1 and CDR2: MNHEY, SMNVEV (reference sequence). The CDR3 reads CASSPTGGIEPQHF. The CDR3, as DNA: TGTGCCAGCAGTCCGACAGGGGGCATTGAGCCCCAGCATTTT.

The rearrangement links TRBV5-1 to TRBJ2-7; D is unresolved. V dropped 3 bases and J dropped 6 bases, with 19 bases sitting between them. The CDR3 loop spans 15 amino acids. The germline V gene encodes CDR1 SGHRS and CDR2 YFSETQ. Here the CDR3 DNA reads TGCGCCAGCAGCTCTGTCGTTGAGGCGTACAGCGAGCAGTACTTC. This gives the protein CASSSVVEAYSEQYF.

CDR3 bases: TGCGCCAGCAGCTCATGGGGTGAGCAGTTCTTC. Protein product: CASSSWGEQFF. The chain combines TRBV5-1 with TRBJ2-1; D is unresolved. V was clipped by 3 bases and J by 9 bases, with 7 bases between them. The CDR3 has 11 residues. Germline CDR1 SGHRS, CDR2 YFSETQ.

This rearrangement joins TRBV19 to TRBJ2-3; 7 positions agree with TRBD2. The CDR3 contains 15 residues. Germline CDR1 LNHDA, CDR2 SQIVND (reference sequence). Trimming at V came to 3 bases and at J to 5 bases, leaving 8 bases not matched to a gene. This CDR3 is CASSMFAGRVDTQYF. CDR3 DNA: TGTGCCAGTAGTATGTTCGCAGGGAGGGTAGATACGCAGTATTTT.